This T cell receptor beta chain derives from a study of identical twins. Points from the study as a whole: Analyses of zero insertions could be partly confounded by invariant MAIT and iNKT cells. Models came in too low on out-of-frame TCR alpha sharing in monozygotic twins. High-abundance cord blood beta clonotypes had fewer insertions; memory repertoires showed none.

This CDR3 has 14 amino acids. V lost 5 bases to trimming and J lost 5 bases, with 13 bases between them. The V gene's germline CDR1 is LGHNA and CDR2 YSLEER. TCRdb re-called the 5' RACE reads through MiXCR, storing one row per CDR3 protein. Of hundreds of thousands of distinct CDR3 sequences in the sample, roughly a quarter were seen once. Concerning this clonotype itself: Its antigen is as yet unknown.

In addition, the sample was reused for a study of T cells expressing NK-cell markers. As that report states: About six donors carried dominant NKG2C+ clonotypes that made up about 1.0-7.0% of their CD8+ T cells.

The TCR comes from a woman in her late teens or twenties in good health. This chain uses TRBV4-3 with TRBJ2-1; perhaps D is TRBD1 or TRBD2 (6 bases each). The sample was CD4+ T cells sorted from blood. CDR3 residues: CASSFSGGHNEQFF. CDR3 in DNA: TGCGCCAGCAGCTTCTCTGGGGGGCACAATGAGCAGTTCTTC.